There are a few counts of the clone carrying this T cell receptor beta chain. Its antigen is not identified. The sample is drawn from a study of cytomegalovirus exposure and HLA in healthy donors. General observations from the study: Three of the chains that were CMV-associated were confirmed in vitro to be specific for CMV antigens. TCR clusters originating in the first cohort tended to co-occur in the roughly 120 validation repertoires, according to a later analysis.

Germline V gene sequence: CDR1 SNHLY, CDR2 FYNNEI. This CDR3 contains 12 residues. V was shortened by 7 bases and J by 2 bases, with 6 bases between the two germline ends. The donors were part of the validation cohort, which consisted of some 120 subjects and was separate from the first cohort of 666 subjects. Sequencing used immunoSEQ multiplex PCR; TCRdb keeps in-frame clones, though not all of them. Among 300,000 to 400,000 clones listed, approximately 85% were seen once. The sequence came from a man under 40 in good health and CMV-seronegative. V usage is TRBV2 and J usage is TRBJ1-5, with a possible D match to TRBD1 (6 bases). Source material: PBMCs. CDR3: CASTGGNQPQHF. The CDR3 DNA reads TGTGCCAGCACAGGGGGCAATCAGCCCCAGCATTTT.